The entry below gives a single TCR beta chain sequence along with its context. The sample comes from a study of T-cell memory formation after mild COVID-19. TCRdb re-called the 5' RACE reads through MiXCR, storing one row per CDR3 protein. The table shows 150,000 to 200,000 distinct CDR3 sequences, with approximately 13% occurring only once. Germline CDR1 is SEHNR and CDR2 is FQNEAQ (reference sequence). V was pared by 1 base and J by 5 bases, with 9 bases between. The CDR3 has 14 residues. J is TRBJ2-1 and V is TRBV7-9; D is possibly TRBD1 or TRBD2 (5 bases each). The sequence derives from a man between 18 and 35 years old who had mild COVID-19 (a few samples of this study predate the infection). Cell type and time point are not known. Material for sequencing was PBMCs or a T cell subset sorted from them (not recorded which). The CDR3 reads CASSLGGINNEQFF. The CDR3 DNA sequence: TGTGCCAGCAGCTTAGGGGGGATCAACAATGAGCAGTTCTTC.